These 27 T cell receptor beta chains share one sample of origin, sequenced in a study of blood T cell repertoires in COVID-19. Data came from immunoSEQ multiplex PCR; TCRdb stores just in-frame clones and leaves some out. Altogether fewer than 65,000 clones are present, 90% being singletons, with the ten largest covering around 3.9%. Sequenced: peripheral blood. The receptors were gathered from a man in his fifties or sixties with acute or convalescent COVID-19.

This clone was observed a few times. The chain employs TRBV19 and TRBJ2-7; TRBD1 matches 8 bases. Germline trimming cut 3 bases from V and 4 bases from J; bases unmatched to any gene: 11. From germline, CDR1 is LNHDA and CDR2 SQIVND (reference sequence). The length of the CDR3 is 16 residues. CDR3 sequence: CASSIGTGSVRYEQYF. The CDR3 DNA reads TGTGCCAGTAGTATCGGGACAGGTTCCGTCCGGTACGAGCAGTACTTC.

The chain has TRBV29-1 and TRBJ2-5, with 11 nucleotides matching TRBD2. CDR3 length: 16 amino acids. J lost 3 bases, V lost 3 bases, and 9 bases had no gene match. Germline V CDR1 and CDR2: SQVTM, ANQGSEA. The CDR3 sequence: CSVDLGSLAGEETQYF. CDR3 nucleotides: TGCAGCGTTGATCTTGGATCACTAGCGGGGGAAGAGACCCAGTACTTC.

This rearrangement joins TRBV7-9 to TRBJ2-3; the D gene is possibly TRBD2 (6 bases). Germline CDR1 is SEHNR and CDR2 is FQNEAQ (reference sequence). Trimming pared 8 bases from V and 0 bases from J, leaving 15 bases between. The CDR3 has 15 amino acids. CDR3 DNA: TGTGCCAGCGCAGGAGGGGAAACTAGCACAGATACGCAGTATTTT. Translation gives CASAGGETSTDTQYF. Variable domain in full (rest from reference TRBV7-9 and TRBJ2-3): DTGVSQNPRHKITKRGQNVTFRCDPISEHNRLYWYRQTLGQGPEFLTYFQNEAQLEKSRLLSDRFSAERPKGSFSTLEIQRTEQGDSAMYLCASAGGETSTDTQYFGPGTRLTVL.

This clone was counted a few times. J is TRBJ2-7 and V is TRBV15, with TRBD1 matching 8 bases. This CDR3 region has 14 residues. V lost 1 base and J lost 5; bases outside the gene matches: 4. Germline V gives CDR1 LNHNV, CDR2 YYDKDF (reference sequence). The CDR3 DNA reads as TGTGCCACCAGCAGAGTTCAGGGGGCGAACGAGCAGTACTTC. Translated: CATSRVQGANEQYF.

This chain links TRBV18 with TRBJ2-1; the D gene is possibly TRBD2 (5 bases). The CDR3 sequence is 15 residues long. Germline V gives CDR1 KGHSH, CDR2 LQKENI. Trimming stripped 6 bases from V and 4 bases from J, with 16 bases between. This CDR3 is CASSRGSSLYNEQFF. For the CDR3, the DNA is TGTGCCAGCTCCCGAGGGTCTAGTCTTTACAATGAGCAGTTCTTC.

This clone has only a few counts. The rearrangement joins TRBV2 to TRBJ1-3; D possibly corresponds to TRBD1 (6 bases). V gave up 6 bases and J gave up 0 bases, with 12 bases separating them. Germline CDR1 reads SNHLY; CDR2 reads FYNNEI. This CDR3 is built from 15 residues. The CDR3 is CASRMIQGSGNTIYF. The CDR3 coding sequence is TGTGCCAGCAGGATGATACAGGGCTCTGGAAACACCATATATTTT.

The V gene is TRBV7-6, the J gene TRBJ1-1, with D uncertain. V lost 2 bases and J 7 bases, leaving 11 bases between the germline ends. CDR1 is SGHVS, CDR2 FNYEAQ, per germline. There are 13 residues in the CDR3. The CDR3 DNA follows: TGTGCCAGCAGCTTAAATTCCGGGAGTGAAGCTTTCTTT. Residues: CASSLNSGSEAFF.

The gene calls are TRBV5-1 and TRBJ2-2, with 7 bases fitting TRBD1. The CDR3 consists of 14 residues. Unmatched junction bases numbered 6, after V lost 4 bases and J lost 6 bases. The V gene's germline CDR1 is SGHRS and CDR2 YFSETQ. The CDR3 DNA sequence: TGCGCCAGCAGCCCAAGACAGGGTCCCGGGGAGCTGTTTTTT. Translating gives CASSPRQGPGELFF.

The CDR3 coding sequence is TGCAGTGCTAGGGAGGAGACCCAGTACTTC. Translated, it gives CSAREETQYF. The rearrangement links TRBV20-1 to TRBJ2-5; D is unresolved. This CDR3 comprises 10 residues. CDR1 DFQATT and CDR2 SNEGSKA come from the germline V gene (reference sequence). The V gene lost 3 bases and the J gene lost 5 bases, with 4 bases spanning the gap.

V is TRBV9 and J is TRBJ2-1; D gene unclear. Germline V lookup: CDR1 SGDLS, CDR2 YYNGEE. With 2 bases removed from V and 4 bases from J, the gap between germline ends came to 7 bases. This CDR3 is built from 13 residues. The CDR3 spells CASSVTPYNEQFF. CDR3 coding DNA: TGTGCCAGCAGCGTTACTCCTTACAATGAGCAGTTCTTC.

CDR3 DNA sequence: TGTGCCAGCAGCTCCCGAGGCCAGACTCCCAATGAGCAGTTCTTC. Its translation: CASSSRGQTPNEQFF. The chain carries TRBV11-3 and TRBJ2-1; D not certain. With 4 bases removed from V and 6 bases from J, the gap between germline ends came to 16 bases. There are 15 residues in the CDR3. Germline CDR1 reads SGHNT; CDR2 reads YENEEA.

This clone has more than one count but fewer than ten. The rearrangement uses TRBV12-5 and TRBJ2-7; TRBD2 matches 14 bases. The CDR3 is 19 amino acids. Trimming at V came to 0 bases and at J to 1 base, leaving 8 bases not matched to a gene. Germline lookup yields CDR1 LGHNT and CDR2 FRNRAP. DNA of the CDR3: TGTGCTAGTGGTTTGGTCCCCGGGACTAGCGGGAGTTGGTCCTACGAGCAGTACTTC. Translation gives CASGLVPGTSGSWSYEQYF.

The V call is TRBV6-5, the J call TRBJ1-1, with 12 bases aligning to TRBD1. V was pared by 5 bases and J by 4 bases, with 5 bases of the junction left unmatched. The germline V gene encodes CDR1 MNHEY and CDR2 SVGAGI. The CDR3 extends over 15 amino acids. CDR3 DNA: TGTGCCAGCAGTCGGGACAGGGGGCCGGGCACTGAAGCTTTCTTT. It is translated as CASSRDRGPGTEAFF.

The chain uses TRBV24-1 and TRBJ2-5, with D perhaps TRBD2 (6 bases). Germline values: CDR1 KGHDR, CDR2 SFDVKD. Trimming took off 6 bases at V and 5 bases at J, with 15 bases between the two ends. The CDR3 runs to 14 residues. The CDR3 loop is CATSPAGGRETQYF. DNA of the CDR3: TGTGCCACCAGTCCCGCCGGAGGGCGGGAGACCCAGTACTTC.

This chain links TRBV5-1 with TRBJ2-2; TRBD1 aligns across 9 bases. There are 19 residues in the CDR3. The ends lost 0 bases at V and 6 bases at J; junction bases unmatched: 15. Germline loops: CDR1 SGHRS, CDR2 YFSETQ. CDR3 amino acids: CASSLEWTGATGTAGELFF. DNA for the CDR3: TGCGCCAGCAGCTTGGAGTGGACAGGGGCTACCGGGACGGCCGGGGAGCTGTTTTTT.

This chain uses TRBV14 with TRBJ1-3; 7 bases map to TRBD1. The CDR3 is made up of 15 amino acids. The germline CDR1 and CDR2 sequences are SGHDN and FVKESK. V was pared by 1 base and J by 4 bases, with 4 bases of the junction left unmatched. CDR3 DNA sequence: TGTGCCAGCAGCCAAGTAGGGGGCCAAGGAAACACCATATATTTT. As protein: CASSQVGGQGNTIYF. The whole variable domain, remainder taken from reference TRBV14 and TRBJ1-3, is EAGVTQFPSHSVIEKGQTVTLRCDPISGHDNLYWYRRVMGKEIKFLLHFVKESKQDESGMPNNRFLAERTGGTYSTLKVQPAELEDSGVYFCASSQVGGQGNTIYFGEGSWLTVV.

The genes are TRBV2 and TRBJ2-7, with no clear D. This CDR3 region has 12 residues. Trimming took 0 bases from V and 9 from J, leaving 9 bases between them. Germline V gene lookup returns CDR1 SNHLY and CDR2 FYNNEI. The CDR3 DNA sequence: TGTGCCAGCAGTGAAGCTGGCAGAATGCAGTACTTC. Its protein product is CASSEAGRMQYF.

The V call is TRBV5-6, the J call TRBJ1-4; 7 bases agree with TRBD1. CDR3 length equals 14 residues. With V trimmed by 4 bases and J by 6 bases, 6 bases remained unmatched. The germline CDR1 and CDR2 sequences are SGHDT and YYEEEE. The CDR3 protein is CASSLRGVDEKLFF. In DNA, the CDR3 is TGTGCCAGCAGCCTCAGGGGGGTTGATGAAAAACTGTTTTTT.

The rearrangement links TRBV9 to TRBJ1-6; 7 bases are shared with TRBD1. This CDR3 has 15 amino acids. CDR1 is SGDLS and CDR2 is YYNGEE in the germline V gene. V gave up 4 bases and J gave up 7 bases; unmatched junction bases: 8. The DNA for the CDR3 is TGTGCCAGCAGCAGCTACGGGACAGCGAATTCACCCCTCCACTTT. Translation gives CASSSYGTANSPLHF.

J is TRBJ1-1 and V is TRBV11-2; 8 nucleotides align to TRBD1. After removal of 1 base from V and 8 bases from J, the junction contained 6 bases not matched to a gene. Germline V gene lookup returns CDR1 SGHAT and CDR2 FQNNGV. CDR3 length equals 14 residues. The CDR3 region is CASSLARAGGEAFF. CDR3 coding DNA: TGTGCCAGCAGCTTAGCGCGGGCAGGGGGCGAAGCTTTCTTT.

The J gene is TRBJ2-4, the V gene TRBV3-1 (or the pseudogene TRBV3-2), with D hard to call. Looked up from germline, CDR1 is LGHDT and CDR2 is YNNKEL (reference sequence). The CDR3 is 14 residues long. V lost 2 bases and J 0 bases, leaving 5 bases between the germline ends. The CDR3: CASSQRGAKNIQYF. Written as DNA, the CDR3 is TGTGCCAGCAGCCAAAGAGGAGCCAAAAACATTCAGTACTTC.

The chain joins TRBV6-1 to TRBJ2-1; TRBD2 matches at 14 bases. The V segment lost 6 bases and the J segment 6 bases; nucleotides outside the gene matches: 16. The CDR3 consists of 19 residues. Germline V gives CDR1 MNHNS, CDR2 SASEGT. The CDR3 DNA reads TGTGCCAGCAGAGAAAACCACGCCGGACTAGCGGGAGGCAGCAATGAGCAGTTCTTC. Protein sequence: CASRENHAGLAGGSNEQFF.

The genes are TRBV5-1 and TRBJ2-7; D is unclear. V was shortened by 0 bases and J by 1 base, with 8 bases between the two germline ends. CDR1 is SGHRS and CDR2 is YFSETQ in the germline V gene. The CDR3 is made up of 14 amino acids. CDR3 protein: CASSLAPRSYEQYF. In nucleotides, the CDR3 is TGCGCCAGCAGCTTGGCCCCGAGGTCCTACGAGCAGTACTTC. Using reference TRBV5-1 and TRBJ2-7 for the parts outside the CDR3, the full variable domain is KAGVTQTPRYLIKTRGQQVTLSCSPISGHRSVSWYQQTPGQGLQFLFEYFSETQRNKGNFPGRFSGRQFSNSRSEMNVSTLELGDSALYLCASSLAPRSYEQYFGPGTRLTVT.

The chain recombines TRBV9 with TRBJ2-3; possible D gene TRBD2, 6 bases. The V gene's germline CDR1 is SGDLS and CDR2 YYNGEE. CDR3 length: 14 amino acids. Deletions cut 1 base from V and 6 bases from J, with 12 bases between. Here the CDR3 reads CASSVLAALDTQYF. CDR3 nucleotide sequence: TGTGCCAGCAGCGTATTAGCGGCCTTGGATACGCAGTATTTT.

The chain couples TRBV10-3 to TRBJ2-7; 12 nucleotides agree with TRBD2. Germline values: CDR1 ENHRY, CDR2 SYGVKD. The CDR3 has 14 residues. V lost 6 bases to trimming and J lost 3 bases; unmatched junction nucleotides: 3. For the CDR3, the DNA is TGTGCCATCAGGGAGACTAGCGGGAGCTACGAGCAGTACTTC. It encodes CAIRETSGSYEQYF.

This clone was detected once. The rearrangement uses TRBV7-9 and TRBJ1-2, with TRBD1 identical over 7 bases. The CDR3 spans 14 residues. Germline CDR1 reads SEHNR; CDR2 reads FQNEAQ (reference sequence). After removal of 5 bases from V and 2 bases from J, the junction contained 5 bases not matched to a gene. Here the CDR3 reads CASSPGQANYGYTF. CDR3 nucleotide sequence: TGTGCCAGCAGCCCCGGACAGGCCAACTATGGCTACACCTTC.

The chain carries TRBV27 and TRBJ1-2; TRBD1 matches at 8 bases. The CDR3 runs 13 residues. V trimming: 3 bases; J trimming: 7 bases; junction bases outside the gene matches: 4. Germline-derived CDR1 and CDR2 are MNHEY and SMNVEV (reference sequence). The CDR3 is CASSFGQGSGYTF. The CDR3 coding sequence is TGTGCCAGCAGTTTCGGACAGGGCAGTGGCTACACCTTC.